This is a list of T cell receptor beta chains from one sample in a study of shared T cell receptors in the human thymus. Produced via immunoSEQ multiplex PCR; TCRdb's table is partial and in-frame only. The sample has just under 550,000 clones, around 78% seen once; the top ten hold about 0.013%. In addition, the sample was reused for a study of human thymus T cells.

Sequencing was done on a sample of thymocytes. The receptors originated from a boy in the first two years of life with a congenital heart defect. Both conserved end residues are part of each CDR3. The order of the fields is clone size, D gene, J gene, V gene, CDR3 DNA, CDR3 protein. The D gene is left open where the match is weak. Clone size is given for some rows only: seen once, a few or many times, or a class if the clone is expanded.

-,TRBD2,TRBJ2-7,TRBV4-3,TGCGCCAGCAGCCAAGTGGGGGGGAGCTCCTACGAGCAGTACTTC,CASSQVGGSSYEQYF
-,TRBD1,TRBJ1-5,TRBV5-5,TGTGCCAGCAGCGGGGACAGGGGCAATCAGCCCCAGCATTTT,CASSGDRGNQPQHF
few,-,TRBJ2-6,TRBV6-1,TGTGCCAGCAGTGAAGCGATCAGCTCTGGGGCCAACGTCCTGACTTTC,CASSEAISSGANVLTF
-,-,TRBJ2-7,TRBV5-3,TGTGCCAGAAGCCTGTGGTGGGACACCACCTACGAGCAGTACTTC,CARSLWWDTTYEQYF
-,TRBD2,TRBJ2-7,TRBV27,TGTGCCAGCAGATCCAGCGGGAGGCACGAGCAGTACTTC,CASRSSGRHEQYF
-,-,TRBJ1-1,TRBV27,TGTGCCAGCAGTTCGGTCCTGAACACTGAAGCTTTCTTT,CASSSVLNTEAFF
-,-,TRBJ2-4,TRBV7-2,TGTGCCAGCAGCCCACGGGGTGGATGTCCTGCCAAAAACATTCAGTACTTC,CASSPRGGCPAKNIQYF
-,TRBD1,TRBJ1-2,TRBV7-6,TGTGCCAGCAGCAGAGCCCGGGACAGGGCTGATATTAACTATGGCTACACCTTC,CASSRARDRADINYGYTF
-,-,TRBJ1-5,TRBV4-3,TGCGCCAGCAGCCAGGGGCCTTCAAACCAGCCCCAGCATTTT,CASSQGPSNQPQHF
-,TRBD2,TRBJ2-1,TRBV19,TGTGCCAGTAGCACTCACGCGGGGGGGTCCTACAATGAGCAGTTCTTC,CASSTHAGGSYNEQFF
-,TRBD1,TRBJ2-1,TRBV7-8,TGTGCCAGCAGCTTCCGGGACAGGGGGCCCGATGAGCAGTTCTTC,CASSFRDRGPDEQFF
-,TRBD2,TRBJ2-7,TRBV7-2,TGTGCCAGCAGTTTAGGGGTTCTAGCGGATGACTACGAGCAGTACTTC,CASSLGVLADDYEQYF
-,TRBD2,TRBJ2-2,TRBV19,TGTGCCAGCCTCGTTCCGACTAGCGGGAGGCCCGGGGAGCTGTTTTTT,CASLVPTSGRPGELFF
-,-,TRBJ2-5,TRBV5-4,TGTGCCAGCAGCTTGGCCCTATCAGGGTCAAGGGGAGAGACCCAGTACTTC,CASSLALSGSRGETQYF
once,TRBD1,TRBJ1-1,TRBV5-1,TGCGCCAGTCAGGGGGGACAGGGAGGCACTGAAGCTTTCTTT,CASQGGQGGTEAFF
-,-,TRBJ2-1,TRBV11-2,TGTGCCAGCAGCCCCAGGACAGAACTCTATCGCTCCTACAATGAGCAGTTCTTC,CASSPRTELYRSYNEQFF
-,-,TRBJ2-1,TRBV6-1,TGTGCCAGCAGGGGGGCCACCTACAATGAGCAGTTCTTC,CASRGATYNEQFF
-,-,TRBJ2-7,TRBV18,TGTGCCAGCTCACCTATCGGGGTAGGAAAGGGTCCCTACGAGCAGTACTTC,CASSPIGVGKGPYEQYF
once,-,TRBJ2-1,TRBV19,TGTGCCAGTAGCCCTTCTCGGGACAATAGCTCCTACAATGAGCAGTTCTTC,CASSPSRDNSSYNEQFF
-,-,TRBJ2-1,TRBV6-1,TGTGCCAGCAGTGAAATAGCCCAGAGCTCCTACAATGAGCAGTTCTTC,CASSEIAQSSYNEQFF
-,TRBD1,TRBJ2-7,TRBV7-2,TGTGCCAGCAGCTTAAGGGACAGGGTGTACGAGCAGTACTTC,CASSLRDRVYEQYF
-,-,TRBJ1-1,TRBV29-1,TGCAGCGTTGTCTTCAGGGCAGACACTGAAGCTTTCTTT,CSVVFRADTEAFF
few,-,TRBJ1-5,TRBV5-3,TGTCTTGAAGCGGGAGTCAATCAGCCCCAGCATTTT,CLEAGVNQPQHF
-,TRBD1,TRBJ1-1,TRBV7-8,TGTGCCAGCAGCTTTTTGGACAGGGAGAACACTGAAGCTTTCTTT,CASSFLDRENTEAFF
-,-,TRBJ1-2,TRBV13,TGTGCCAGCAGCCCAGGAGGGAGGATTAACTATGGCTACACCTTC,CASSPGGRINYGYTF
-,TRBD1,TRBJ2-1,TRBV27,TGTGCCAGCAGTCACCCGGGGACAGGACCTCACAATGAGCAGTTCTTC,CASSHPGTGPHNEQFF
-,TRBD2,TRBJ2-7,TRBV19,TGTGCCAGTACTACCGGGACTAGCGGGACCTACGAGCAGTACTTC,CASTTGTSGTYEQYF
once,TRBD2,TRBJ2-3,TRBV15,TGTGCCACCAGCAGAGATGGGCTAGCGGATACCACAGATACGCAGTATTTT,CATSRDGLADTTDTQYF
few,-,TRBJ1-3,TRBV11-2,TGTGCCAGCAGCTCCCCGGCCCGAGGGTCTGGAAACACCATATATTTT,CASSSPARGSGNTIYF
-,-,TRBJ2-3,TRBV10-3,TGTGCCACTATGGGGGGGCACAGCACAGATACGCAGTATTTT,CATMGGHSTDTQYF
-,-,TRBJ1-5,TRBV4-2,TGTGCCAGCAGCCAAGGATTTGCGAGCAATCAGCCCCAGCATTTT,CASSQGFASNQPQHF
-,-,TRBJ1-2,TRBV30,TGTGCTCTGGTGAGGAGGCCGGACTATGGCTACACCTTC,CALVRRPDYGYTF
-,TRBD2,TRBJ2-1,TRBV5-6,TGTGCCAGCAGCCTCAGACTAGCCCGATTTTACAATGAGCAGTTCTTC,CASSLRLARFYNEQFF
once,-,TRBJ2-7,TRBV7-9,TGTGCCAGCAGCTTAGAACCCCTACAGGGACCTGCCTACGAGCAGTACTTC,CASSLEPLQGPAYEQYF
-,-,TRBJ2-7,TRBV25-1,TGTGCCAGCAGTGCGGGGGGCATCAACGAGCAGTACTTC,CASSAGGINEQYF
-,-,TRBJ1-2,TRBV4-3,TGCGCCAGCAGCCAAGAACGTAGGGGATGCGGCTACACCTTC,CASSQERRGCGYTF
-,TRBD2,TRBJ2-3,TRBV28,TGTTACTCTAGCGGGTCCAGCACAGATACGCAGTATTTT,CYSSGSSTDTQYF
-,TRBD2,TRBJ2-5,TRBV6-5,TGTGCCAGCAGTTTACGACTAGCGGGAAGGCAAGAGACCCAGTACTTC,CASSLRLAGRQETQYF
-,-,TRBJ1-1,TRBV4-1,TGCGCCAGCAGCCCTAGGGGGGGGAACACTGAAGCTTTCTTT,CASSPRGGNTEAFF